The present T cell receptor (beta chain) was sequenced within a study of graft-versus-host responses after intestinal transplantation. Overall study context: Induction using anti-thymocyte globulin, followed by tacrolimus and steroids for roughly 3 years, was given to all recipients.

Notes on this clone: Its specificity is not known.

Findings and limits, study-wide: Some GvH clones appeared in ileal mucosa or blood before recipient bone marrow.

Using immunoSEQ multiplex PCR, the repertoire was profiled, and TCRdb retains in-frame clones only, with some absent. The sample includes more than 70,000 clones, 85% to 90% of them seen just once. This specimen was unstimulated CD4+ T cells sorted from spleen or lymph node cells, taken before intestinal transplant. This sequence was found in a human donor who received an intestinal transplant.

CDR3: CASSTTGSDTQYF. DNA for the CDR3: TGTGCCAGTAGTACCACAGGGTCAGATACGCAGTATTTT. The chain recombines TRBV19 with TRBJ2-3; D possibly corresponds to TRBD1 (6 bases). The CDR3 has 13 amino acids. Germline CDR1 LNHDA, CDR2 SQIVND (reference sequence). The germline V and J ends were trimmed by 4 bases and 4 bases, with 9 bases remaining between them.